Relative to its sample, the clone carrying this TCR beta chain is medium-sized. Its antigen remains unidentified. This specimen comes from a study of metastatic and nonmetastatic thyroid tumors. Across the study: Peripheral blood and tumor or nodule samples from malignant and benign thyroid patients were compared. Study outcomes and limitations: In both blood and tumor samples, TCR beta diversity was reported significantly higher for malignant than benign nodules.

Ahead of thyroid surgery, no patient had received treatment of any kind. V was pared by 3 bases and J by 3 bases, with 9 bases between. The CDR3 is 13 residues long. Original analysis: The study built a papillary thyroid cancer distant-metastasis classifier from CDR3 differences across clinicopathological groups. TCRdb reanalyzed the PCR reads with MiXCR. It is TCRdb's table, rather than the study itself, that gives the V and J calls and clone size. The repertoire has about 17,000 clones, around 30% of them found once; the top ten carry around 15%. J is TRBJ2-7 and V is TRBV12-3 or TRBV12-4; no definite D call. The sample taken for sequencing was tumor tissue. This clonotype originated in a female donor with papillary thyroid cancer or a benign thyroid nodule (not recorded which). Some clones in this sample may be carry-over from other donors' samples. The CDR3 sequence: CASSLQLVYEQYF. The CDR3 region has the DNA TGTGCCAGCAGTTTGCAATTAGTCTACGAGCAGTACTTC.